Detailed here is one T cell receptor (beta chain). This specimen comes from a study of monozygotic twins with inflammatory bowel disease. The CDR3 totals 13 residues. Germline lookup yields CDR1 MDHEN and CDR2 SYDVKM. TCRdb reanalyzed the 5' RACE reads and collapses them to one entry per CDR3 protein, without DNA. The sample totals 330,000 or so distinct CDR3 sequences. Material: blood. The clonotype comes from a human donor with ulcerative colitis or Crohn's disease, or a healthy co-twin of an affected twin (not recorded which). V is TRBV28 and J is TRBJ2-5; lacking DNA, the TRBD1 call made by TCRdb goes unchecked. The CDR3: CASTLNPGETQYF.